A selection of T cell receptor beta chains follows, all from one sample in a study of cytomegalovirus exposure and HLA in healthy donors. Measured with immunoSEQ multiplex PCR; TCRdb has only the in-frame clones, and not every one. The sample holds some 100,000 clones, roughly four fifths seen once. Sequenced: PBMCs. These receptors were taken from a middle-aged woman in good health and CMV-seropositive. CDR3s include the opening cysteine and the closing phenylalanine or tryptophan.

J,V,CDR3
NA,TRBV7-7,CASSPTPGQGAGEQYF
TRBJ1-2,TRBV5-1,CASRAGTGGLGYTF
TRBJ2-7,TRBV6-6,CASSSIGSGSTYEQYF
TRBJ2-7,TRBV29-1,CSATWGREEQYF
TRBJ2-1,TRBV7-9,CASSLKLGVSYNEQFF
TRBJ2-3,TRBV27,CASSRGLLGDTQYF
TRBJ2-3,TRBV11-2,CASSLLTVTDTQYF
TRBJ1-6,TRBV28,CASSLSDNSPLHF
TRBJ2-1,TRBV5-1,CASSFRLGEGNEQFF
NA,TRBV27,CASSFAGAGFEQYF
TRBJ1-5,TRBV27,CASSLSTGTNQPQHF
TRBJ1-1,TRBV6-5,CATLMGGRRTEAFF
TRBJ2-3,TRBV2,CASNGGLNGDTQYF
TRBJ2-7,TRBV18,CASRTTSDEQYF
TRBJ2-1,TRBV5-4,CASSLWGLSYNEQFF
TRBJ2-5,TRBV25-1,CASGLAGAETQYF
TRBJ1-2,TRBV5-4,CASRPNQGIRGYTF
TRBJ2-7,TRBV7-2,CASSLSRQPQGEQYF
TRBJ1-1,TRBV7-9,CSSSPSLNTEAFF
TRBJ2-3,TRBV7-9,CASQTNRGPNIETQYF
TRBJ2-7,TRBV12-5,CASGSPSGPTPYEQYF
TRBJ1-1,TRBV5-4,CASSLAQGLNTEAFF
TRBJ2-7,TRBV6-6,CASSLTTSGRHEQYF
TRBJ1-2,TRBV23-1,CASSQRYSGGYGYTF
TRBJ2-5,TRBV7-7,CASSLNPTTGGETQYF
TRBJ2-1,TRBV11-1,CASTPLAYDEQFF
TRBJ2-1,TRBV11-3,CASSLLNGNNEQFF
TRBJ2-7,TRBV7-2,CASSSRTSGSLGEQYF
TRBJ1-4,TRBV10-3,CAISLTGGDEKLFF